A single sample gave rise to the 20 T cell receptor beta chains below, sequenced in a study of blood T cells in healthy people across ages. The use of a sample-barcoded 5' primer and a J-beta primer mix characterized a second PCR of roughly 6 to 11 cycles. TCRdb processed the 5' RACE reads anew with MiXCR; each CDR3 protein has one entry. The table lists roughly 500,000 distinct CDR3 sequences, roughly 28% of them singletons, with about 18% in the top ten. Sample: blood. The origin of the receptors is a woman in her 70s in good health.

About this clonotype: Mismatch with germline at one junction end may stem from a read error. The V and J genes are TRBV3-1 and TRBJ1-1; D call uncertain. The CDR3 loop spans 14 amino acids. Germline CDR1 and CDR2: LGHDT and YNNKEL (reference sequence). The CDR3 nucleotides are TGTGCCAGCAGCCAAGTAGGTCAGAACGCTGAAGCTTTCTTT. It translates to CASSQVGQNAEAFF.

This clonotype came up a few times. The gene calls are TRBV5-1 and TRBJ1-1, with D possibly being TRBD1 (5 bases). The CDR3 contains 14 residues. The V gene lost 0 bases and the J gene lost 1 base, with 7 bases spanning the gap. Per germline, CDR1 SGHRS and CDR2 YFSETQ. CDR3 sequence reads: CASSLAGQNTEAFF. CDR3 sequence (DNA): TGCGCCAGCAGCTTGGCAGGGCAGAACACTGAAGCTTTCTTT.

The chain links TRBV5-1 to TRBJ2-5; the D gene is possibly TRBD1 (5 bases). Germline V gene data show CDR1 as SGHRS and CDR2 as YFSETQ. V was shortened by 4 bases and J by 4 bases, with 14 bases between the two germline ends. The CDR3 is 14 amino acids. CDR3 region: CASSQAGQGETQYF. DNA of the CDR3: TGCGCCAGCAGCCAAGCAGGGCAGGGAGAGACCCAGTACTTC.

The chain is built from TRBV2 and TRBJ1-1; 7 bases fit TRBD1. J gave up 1 base and V 10 bases, and 9 bases lay outside the gene matches. Germline-derived CDR1 and CDR2 are SNHLY and FYNNEI. This CDR3 has 14 residues. The CDR3 region is CAISSGQSNTEAFF. DNA for the CDR3: TGTGCCATATCGTCGGGACAGTCGAACACTGAAGCTTTCTTT.

This clonotype was detected only a few times. V and J are TRBV5-1 and TRBJ2-5, with 7 bases fitting TRBD1. J was trimmed by 2 bases and V by 0 bases; bases with no gene match: 4. CDR1 SGHRS and CDR2 YFSETQ come from the germline V gene. This CDR3 has 15 amino acids. The DNA for the CDR3 is TGCGCCAGCAGCTTGGCCACGGGACAGCAAGAGACCCAGTACTTC. As protein: CASSLATGQQETQYF.

The chain couples TRBV27 to TRBJ2-5; D ambiguous. The J call could be wrong; TRBJ2-7 is a better fit for the DNA end. CDR1 is MNHEY and CDR2 is SMNVEV in the germline V gene (reference sequence). The CDR3 contains 12 residues. This chain's CDR3 is CASSMDLYEQYF. The CDR3 nucleotides read TGTGCCAGCAGTATGGACCTCTACGAGCAGTACTTC.

This clonotype has a handful of counts. The chain couples TRBV6-2 or TRBV6-3 to TRBJ2-5; perhaps D is TRBD1 or TRBD2 (5 bases each). The J call may be incorrect, as the DNA end agrees better with TRBJ2-7. CDR3 length equals 14 residues. Germline-derived CDR1 and CDR2 are MNHEY and SVGEGT. CDR3 nucleotide sequence: TGTGCCAGCGACAGCGGACAAATCCTAAGCGAGCAGTACTTC. It codes for CASDSGQILSEQYF.

This clonotype was detected a few times. The rearrangement links TRBV29-1 to TRBJ1-4; 7 nucleotides match TRBD1. Germline V lookup: CDR1 SQVTM, CDR2 ANQGSEA. The junction had 6 bases not matched to a gene; V was cut back by 6 bases and J by 2 bases. The length of the CDR3 is 14 residues. The CDR3 region has the DNA TGCAGCGTCCCAGCAGGGGGTACTAATGAAAAACTGTTTTTT. Translating gives CSVPAGGTNEKLFF.

This clonotype was counted between two and nine times. The chain links TRBV2 to TRBJ2-1; the D is unclear. Germline CDR1 SNHLY, CDR2 FYNNEI. This CDR3 region has 13 residues. V was cut by 9 bases and J by 0 bases, with 9 bases left in between. The CDR3 DNA reads as TGTGCCAGGGGTCGAAGCTCCTACAATGAGCAGTTCTTC. This sequence encodes CARGRSSYNEQFF. The full variable domain, with the rest looked up from reference TRBV2 and TRBJ2-1, is EPEVTQTPSHQVTQMGQEVILRCVPISNHLYFYWYRQILGQKVEFLVSFYNNEISEKSEIFDDQFSVERPDGSNFTLKIRSTKLEDSAMYFCARGRSSYNEQFFGPGTRLTVL.

This chain joins TRBV15 and TRBJ2-5; 7 bases map to TRBD2. Germline lookup yields CDR1 LNHNV and CDR2 YYDKDF (reference sequence). This CDR3 has 18 residues. The junction had 13 bases not matched to a gene; V was cut back by 2 bases and J by 1 base. In nucleotides, the CDR3 is TGTGCCACCAGCAGACAAATCTACGGAGCGGGGATCCAAGAGACCCAGTACTTC. It encodes CATSRQIYGAGIQETQYF. The whole variable domain, filled in from reference TRBV15 and TRBJ2-5, reads DAMVIQNPRYQVTQFGKPVTLSCSQTLNHNVMYWYQQKSSQAPKLLFHYYDKDFNNEADTPDNFQSRRPNTSFCFLDIRSPGLGDTAMYLCATSRQIYGAGIQETQYFGPGTRLLVL.

Here the CDR3 reads CASSQGSEGQLRMLEQFF. The CDR3 DNA reads as TGCGCCAGCAGCCAAGGTTCAGAGGGACAGCTTCGGATGTTAGAGCAGTTCTTC. The rearrangement links TRBV4-1 to TRBJ2-1; 7 bases line up with TRBD1. The CDR3 length is 18 residues. Germline lookup yields CDR1 MGHRA and CDR2 YSYEKL. V lost 1 base to trimming and J lost 10 bases; unmatched junction nucleotides: 19.

This clonotype was observed a handful of times. The chain carries TRBV18 and TRBJ1-5, with unresolved D. The V end was cut by 3 bases, the J end by 3 bases, with 6 bases between. Germline lookup yields CDR1 KGHSH and CDR2 LQKENI. The CDR3 spans 13 residues. The CDR3 sequence: CASSPIVNQPQHF. The CDR3 DNA reads TGTGCCAGCTCACCCATCGTCAATCAGCCCCAGCATTTT.

The J gene is TRBJ1-2, the V gene TRBV5-1, with D tentatively TRBD1 (6 bases). This CDR3 is built from 18 residues. Germline lookup yields CDR1 SGHRS and CDR2 YFSETQ. Trimming left V 4 bases short and J 0 bases short, with 22 bases between. This CDR3 is CASSKGGGAPGANYGYTF. The CDR3 DNA reads TGCGCCAGCAGCAAAGGAGGGGGGGCGCCGGGAGCTAACTATGGCTACACCTTC.

This clonotype has just a few counts. The J gene is TRBJ2-1, the V gene TRBV7-6; 10 bases map to TRBD1. The J call is in doubt because the DNA end fits TRBJ2-7 better. Germline lookup yields CDR1 SGHVS and CDR2 FNYEAQ. The CDR3 contains 15 residues. The DNA for the CDR3 is TGTGCCAGCAGCGGTACCGGGACAGGGGTCCACGAGCAGTACTTC. Its protein is CASSGTGTGVHEQYF.

V and J are TRBV6-2 or TRBV6-3 and TRBJ2-6; D not certain. Germline V CDR1 and CDR2: MNHEY, SVGEGT. Trimming removed 10 bases from V and 2 bases from J, with 9 bases in between. The CDR3 consists of 13 residues. Here the CDR3 reads CAIGRPGANVLTF. CDR3 DNA: TGTGCCATCGGACGCCCTGGGGCCAACGTCCTGACTTTC.

The J gene is TRBJ2-7, the V gene TRBV6-2 or TRBV6-3; 12 nucleotides match TRBD2. Trimming at V came to 6 bases and at J to 6 bases, leaving 6 bases not matched to a gene. The germline CDR1 and CDR2 sequences are MNHEY and SVGEGT. The CDR3 totals 14 residues. The CDR3 is CASRPSGGASEQYF. CDR3 in DNA: TGTGCCAGCAGACCTAGCGGGGGGGCGTCCGAGCAGTACTTC.

V and J are TRBV2 and TRBJ2-5, with TRBD2 matching 9 bases. Unmatched junction bases numbered 13, after V lost 3 bases and J lost 5 bases. Germline CDR1 is SNHLY and CDR2 is FYNNEI. The CDR3 totals 17 residues. Here the CDR3 DNA reads TGTGCCAGCAGTGACGGCGAAGCGGGGGGAAATGTGGAGACCCAGTACTTC. Its protein product is CASSDGEAGGNVETQYF.

Notes on this clonotype: One end of the junction does not line up with germline, which may come from a read error. The chain joins TRBV4-2 to TRBJ2-3; perhaps TRBD2 as D (6 bases). Per the germline V gene, CDR1 is LGHNA and CDR2 is YNFKEQ. The CDR3 length is 16 residues. DNA of the CDR3: TGTGCCAACAGCCAAGAGCGTGGGACTAGCACAGATACGCAGTATTTT. It yields the protein CANSQERGTSTDTQYF.

V and J are TRBV20-1 and TRBJ2-5; TRBD2 aligns across 12 bases. With 2 bases clipped from V and 5 bases from J, the junction kept 9 bases outside the gene matches. There are 16 residues in the CDR3. The germline gives CDR1 DFQATT, CDR2 SNEGSKA (reference sequence). CDR3 bases: TGCAGTGCTAGACAAAGACTAGCGGGGGTGTCGGAGACCCAGTACTTC. Its translation is CSARQRLAGVSETQYF.

This clonotype occurred a few times. The rearrangement links TRBV7-8 to TRBJ1-1; tentatively, D is TRBD1 (5 bases). V lost 5 bases and J lost 1, with 26 bases in between. CDR1 and CDR2 (germline): SGHVS, FQNEAQ. This CDR3 comprises 19 residues. The CDR3 reads CASSPRSFGAKGWNTEAFF. CDR3 sequence (DNA): TGTGCCAGCAGCCCCCGGAGTTTTGGGGCGAAGGGCTGGAACACTGAAGCTTTCTTT.